This TCR beta chain came from a study of T cells in Graves' hyperthyroidism and ophthalmopathy. Overall study: Peripheral blood was obtained at initial diagnosis, preceding any treatment.

This clonotype was seen more than once but under ten times. The target antigen is unknown. Whole-study findings and limits: Stable hyperthyroidism was told apart from ophthalmopathy by a model built on 13 V-J features. Blood samples included most of the expanded thyroid clonotypes exceeding 0.001.

The germline gives CDR1 SQVTM, CDR2 ANQGSEA. This CDR3 has 11 amino acids. V was pared by 8 bases and J by 4 bases, with 12 bases between. Researchers took RNA transcripts and amplified the TCR beta CDR3 regions from them. An initial round of RT-PCR targeting the TCR CDR3 relied on the HTBI primer set. Via MiXCR, TCRdb re-called the multiplex PCR reads, giving one row per CDR3 protein. The sample holds 350,000 to 450,000 distinct CDR3 sequences, 11% to 15% seen once. The receptor comes from a man over 45 with Graves' ophthalmopathy. The chain couples TRBV29-1 to TRBJ2-7; D possibly corresponds to TRBD1 (6 bases). Sequencing input: blood. In DNA form, the CDR3 reads TGCAGCTCCAAAACAGGGTACGAGCAGTACTTC. This gives the protein CSSKTGYEQYF.